This is a list of T cell receptor beta chains from one sample in a study of OX40 agonist ivuxolimab in advanced cancers. Sequencing used immunoSEQ multiplex PCR; TCRdb keeps in-frame clones, though not all of them. The data hold some 100,000 clones, with 80% to 95% observed a single time. This material consisted of CD4+ or CD8+ T cells sorted from blood, taken in a trial of the OX40 agonist ivuxolimab. Receptors originate from an adult with an advanced solid tumor such as melanoma, head and neck, liver or kidney cancer. CDR3s include the opening cysteine and the closing phenylalanine or tryptophan. Each record gives: CDR3 DNA, CDR3 protein, CDR3 length, V gene, J gene, D gene, clone size. A D gene is named only where the DNA matches it firmly. Some rows have no size entry. The others give once, few or many, or a class for an expanded clone.

CDR3nt: TGTGCCAGCAGCTTAACGGGTGGGAGGTACGATGAGCAGTTCTTC; CDR3aa: CASSLTGGRYDEQFF; len: 15; v_gene: TRBV7-3; j_gene: TRBJ2-1; d_gene: NA; abundance: NA
CDR3nt: TGCGCCAGCAGCCCAGGGGGGGAGGCCCAGTACTTC; CDR3aa: CASSPGGEAQYF; len: 12; v_gene: TRBV5-1; j_gene: TRBJ2-5; d_gene: NA; abundance: NA
CDR3nt: TGTGCCAGCAGCTTAGTAGGGGGACCGACTGAAGCTTTCTTT; CDR3aa: CASSLVGGPTEAFF; len: 14; v_gene: TRBV7-2; j_gene: TRBJ1-1; d_gene: NA; abundance: NA
CDR3nt: TGCGCCAGCAGCCAAGATGGGGGCCCTGTGAACACTGAAGCTTTCTTT; CDR3aa: CASSQDGGPVNTEAFF; len: 16; v_gene: TRBV4-1; j_gene: TRBJ1-1; d_gene: NA; abundance: NA
CDR3nt: TGTGCCAGCAGCTTTGCAACCGGGACTAGCGGCTACAATGAGCAGTTCTTC; CDR3aa: CASSFATGTSGYNEQFF; len: 17; v_gene: TRBV7-2; j_gene: TRBJ2-1; d_gene: TRBD2; abundance: NA
CDR3nt: TGTGCCAGCAGCCTCAGGGCGAACACTGAAGCTTTCTTT; CDR3aa: CASSLRANTEAFF; len: 13; v_gene: TRBV7-9; j_gene: TRBJ1-1; d_gene: NA; abundance: NA
CDR3nt: TGTGCCAGTAGGAATGAAGCCAAAAACATTCAGTACTTC; CDR3aa: CASRNEAKNIQYF; len: 13; v_gene: TRBV19; j_gene: TRBJ2-4; d_gene: NA; abundance: NA
CDR3nt: TGTGCCAGCAGCTACCGGGACATTACGAGAGCTGAAGCTTTCTTT; CDR3aa: CASSYRDITRAEAFF; len: 15; v_gene: TRBV7-9; j_gene: TRBJ1-1; d_gene: NA; abundance: NA
CDR3nt: TGTGCCAGCAGCCAAGGTCCCACGGGTGAAAAACTGTTTTTT; CDR3aa: CASSQGPTGEKLFF; len: 14; v_gene: TRBV9; j_gene: TRBJ1-4; d_gene: NA; abundance: NA
CDR3nt: TGTGCCAGCAGCCACGGGACTCGACCGTCAGAAGCTTTCTTT; CDR3aa: CASSHGTRPSEAFF; len: 14; v_gene: TRBV5-4; j_gene: TRBJ1-1; d_gene: NA; abundance: NA
CDR3nt: TGTGCCAGCAGCCAAGATTCAGGTTTTGGACAAGAGACCCAGTACTTC; CDR3aa: CASSQDSGFGQETQYF; len: 16; v_gene: TRBV14; j_gene: TRBJ2-5; d_gene: NA; abundance: NA
CDR3nt: TGTGCCAGCAGCCCTATAGGGGGTTACAATGAGCAGTTCTTC; CDR3aa: CASSPIGGYNEQFF; len: 14; v_gene: TRBV4-2; j_gene: TRBJ2-1; d_gene: NA; abundance: NA
CDR3nt: TGTGCCAGCAGCTTAGTCGGGGCGAGTGTGGGGGAGCTGTTTTTT; CDR3aa: CASSLVGASVGELFF; len: 15; v_gene: TRBV11-2; j_gene: TRBJ2-2; d_gene: NA; abundance: NA
CDR3nt: TGTGCCAGCAGCTCTGGTGGAGGGGGGAGCATTCAGTACTTC; CDR3aa: CASSSGGGGSIQYF; len: 14; v_gene: TRBV28; j_gene: TRBJ2-4; d_gene: NA; abundance: NA
CDR3nt: TGTGCCAGCAGCTTACGCTTCGCCGGGGAGCTGTTTTTT; CDR3aa: CASSLRFAGELFF; len: 13; v_gene: TRBV7-6; j_gene: TRBJ2-2; d_gene: NA; abundance: NA
CDR3nt: TGTGCCAGCAGAGAACCGGGACAGGGAACCTACGAGCAGTACTTC; CDR3aa: CASREPGQGTYEQYF; len: 15; v_gene: TRBV6-5; j_gene: TRBJ2-7; d_gene: TRBD1; abundance: NA
CDR3nt: TGCGCCAGCAGCCTGACTAGCGGGAGGGACGAGACCCAGTACTTC; CDR3aa: CASSLTSGRDETQYF; len: 15; v_gene: TRBV5-1; j_gene: TRBJ2-5; d_gene: TRBD2; abundance: NA
CDR3nt: TGTGCCAGCAGCTTAAGCCCTCAGGGGTACGAGCAGTACTTC; CDR3aa: CASSLSPQGYEQYF; len: 14; v_gene: TRBV7-2; j_gene: TRBJ2-7; d_gene: NA; abundance: NA
CDR3nt: TGTGCCAGCACCAGGGGTGGATACGAGCAGTACTTC; CDR3aa: CASTRGGYEQYF; len: 12; v_gene: TRBV28; j_gene: TRBJ2-7; d_gene: NA; abundance: NA
CDR3nt: TGTGCCAGCAACCCAGCGGGGACGAACACCGGGGAGCTGTTTTTT; CDR3aa: CASNPAGTNTGELFF; len: 15; v_gene: TRBV9; j_gene: TRBJ2-2; d_gene: TRBD2; abundance: NA
CDR3nt: TGTGCCAGTAGTCTCGGTGACAGGGGGATCGACGGCTACACCTTC; CDR3aa: CASSLGDRGIDGYTF; len: 15; v_gene: TRBV19; j_gene: TRBJ1-2; d_gene: TRBD1; abundance: NA
CDR3nt: TGTGCCAGCAGCTTGGTTGGACTAGCGGGATACGAGCAGTACTTC; CDR3aa: CASSLVGLAGYEQYF; len: 15; v_gene: TRBV6-1; j_gene: TRBJ2-7; d_gene: TRBD2; abundance: NA
CDR3nt: TGTGCCAGCAACCCTCCCCGTGGGACACTCAACTATGGCTACACCTTC; CDR3aa: CASNPPRGTLNYGYTF; len: 16; v_gene: TRBV28; j_gene: TRBJ1-2; d_gene: NA; abundance: NA
CDR3nt: TGTGCCAGCAGCTTAACCAACACCGGGGAGCTGTTTTTT; CDR3aa: CASSLTNTGELFF; len: 13; v_gene: TRBV7-3; j_gene: TRBJ2-2; d_gene: NA; abundance: NA
CDR3nt: TGTGCCAGCAGCGCCGACAGGGGCCAAGAGACCCAGTACTTC; CDR3aa: CASSADRGQETQYF; len: 14; v_gene: TRBV9; j_gene: TRBJ2-5; d_gene: TRBD1; abundance: NA
CDR3nt: TGCGCCAGCAGCGCGACAGGGTGGGAGGTCCACGAGCAGTACTTC; CDR3aa: CASSATGWEVHEQYF; len: 15; v_gene: TRBV5-1; j_gene: TRBJ2-7; d_gene: NA; abundance: NA
CDR3nt: TGTGCCAGCTCACCACCAACAGCGGACGGGGAGCTGTTTTTT; CDR3aa: CASSPPTADGELFF; len: 14; v_gene: TRBV18; j_gene: TRBJ2-2; d_gene: NA; abundance: NA
CDR3nt: TGTGCCAGCAGCCGACCCGAGGTTCTCTACGAGCAGTACTTC; CDR3aa: CASSRPEVLYEQYF; len: 14; v_gene: TRBV5-5; j_gene: TRBJ2-7; d_gene: NA; abundance: NA
CDR3nt: TGTGCCAGTAGCCTACAGGGGAGCACAGATACGCAGTATTTT; CDR3aa: CASSLQGSTDTQYF; len: 14; v_gene: TRBV19; j_gene: TRBJ2-3; d_gene: TRBD1; abundance: few
CDR3nt: TGTGCCAGCAGCTTAGGACTAGCGGTAAATGAGCAGTTCTTC; CDR3aa: CASSLGLAVNEQFF; len: 14; v_gene: TRBV7-8; j_gene: TRBJ2-1; d_gene: TRBD2; abundance: NA
CDR3nt: TGCGCCAGCAGCCGGAGGGCGCCCACAGATACGCAGTATTTT; CDR3aa: CASSRRAPTDTQYF; len: 14; v_gene: TRBV4-1; j_gene: TRBJ2-3; d_gene: NA; abundance: NA
CDR3nt: TGCGCCAGCAGTCCCGGGACAGGGGGCCCCTACGAGCAGTACTTC; CDR3aa: CASSPGTGGPYEQYF; len: 15; v_gene: TRBV5-1; j_gene: TRBJ2-7; d_gene: TRBD1; abundance: NA
CDR3nt: TGTGCCAGCAGCTCCGAAACCTATGGCTACACCTTC; CDR3aa: CASSSETYGYTF; len: 12; v_gene: TRBV7-9; j_gene: TRBJ1-2; d_gene: NA; abundance: NA
CDR3nt: TGTGCCAGCAGTCTATGGGCCGGGACTAGCGGGAGGGCAGTAAGAGAGACCCAGTACTTC; CDR3aa: CASSLWAGTSGRAVRETQYF; len: 20; v_gene: TRBV28; j_gene: TRBJ2-5; d_gene: TRBD2; abundance: NA
CDR3nt: TGTGCCAGCAGTGAACGGACAGGGGTGGTTGGAAACACCATATATTTT; CDR3aa: CASSERTGVVGNTIYF; len: 16; v_gene: TRBV6-1; j_gene: TRBJ1-3; d_gene: TRBD1; abundance: NA
CDR3nt: TGCGCCAGCAGCCAAGAGGGTTTAGCGGGAGTAGATACGCAGTATTTT; CDR3aa: CASSQEGLAGVDTQYF; len: 16; v_gene: TRBV4-1; j_gene: TRBJ2-3; d_gene: TRBD2; abundance: NA
CDR3nt: TGTGCCAGCAGCCTACGGACAGGGTATAACTATGGCTACACCTTC; CDR3aa: CASSLRTGYNYGYTF; len: 15; v_gene: TRBV7-2; j_gene: TRBJ1-2; d_gene: TRBD1; abundance: NA